These T cell receptor beta chains were read from a single sample in a study of blood T cells in healthy people across ages. TCRdb re-derived calls from the 5' RACE reads in MiXCR, one entry per CDR3 protein. The sample yields hundreds of thousands of distinct CDR3 sequences, 56% seen once. Sequenced sample: blood. The receptors stem from a man aged 40-49 years in good health. CDR3s include the opening cysteine and the closing phenylalanine or tryptophan. D genes are given only for firm matches. Size values are once, few and many counts, or a class for expanded clones, and some rows have none.

TRBV28,12,.,TRBJ2-4,.,TGTGCCAGCAGTTTGTGGGGGAACATTCAGTACTTC,CASSLWGNIQYF
TRBV11-3,17,.,TRBJ2-6,.,TGTGCCACAACACCGGGCCAGGGTAGCTCTGGGGCCAACGTCCTGACTTTC,CATTPGQGSSGANVLTF
TRBV6-6,13,.,TRBJ2-7,.,TGTGCCAGCAGTCCCTATTTAAGCTCCGAGCAGTACTTC,CASSPYLSSEQYF
TRBV20-1,14,.,TRBJ1-1,TRBD1,TGCAGTGCTGAACGGACAGGGGTTCGGACTGAAGCTTTCTTT,CSAERTGVRTEAFF
TRBV18,15,.,TRBJ2-5,.,TGTGCCAGCTCACCACCGGCACAAGGAGGGGAGACCCAGTACTTC,CASSPPAQGGETQYF
TRBV6-6,14,few,TRBJ2-3,.,TGTGCCAGCAGTTCCTCAACCATAGGGGATACGCAGTATTTT,CASSSSTIGDTQYF
TRBV6-2/TRBV6-3,17,many,TRBJ2-3,.,TGTGCCAGCAGCCCATCCGGCAGACAGGCGAGCACAGATACGCAGTATTTT,CASSPSGRQASTDTQYF
TRBV28,12,.,TRBJ2-5,.,TGTGCCAGCGGGGCGGCCAAAGAGACCCAGTACTTC,CASGAAKETQYF
TRBV29-1,15,.,TRBJ2-7,TRBD2,TGCAGCGTTGAAGCCGAGACTAGCGGATTTTACGAGCAGTACTTC,CSVEAETSGFYEQYF
TRBV27,15,.,TRBJ1-4,.,TGTGCCAGCAGTCAAACAAAGCTCGCTAGTGAAAAACTGTTTTTT,CASSQTKLASEKLFF
TRBV20-1,15,.,TRBJ1-2,.,TGCAGTGCTTGGGATCGGACGGACACAAACTATGGCTACACCTTC,CSAWDRTDTNYGYTF
TRBV4-1,15,few,TRBJ2-7,TRBD2,TGCGCCAGCAGCCAAGTGCCGGGGGGGGGATACGAGCAGTACTTC,CASSQVPGGGYEQYF
TRBV20-1,17,.,TRBJ2-3,TRBD2,TGCAGTGCTAGTTCGGGGTGGACTAGAGTTGGTCAAGATACGCAGTATTTT,CSASSGWTRVGQDTQYF
TRBV7-2,14,once,TRBJ2-1,TRBD2,TGTGCCAGCAGCCCCCGGACTAGCGGGGAGGAGCAGTTCTTC,CASSPRTSGEEQFF
TRBV6-5,15,.,TRBJ2-5,.,TGTGCCAGCAGGTCCTCCTCACTAGCACGGGAGACCCAGTACTTC,CASRSSSLARETQYF
TRBV15,14,few,TRBJ2-5,.,TGTGCCACCAGCAGAGACGGACAGCAAGAGACCCAGTACTTC,CATSRDGQQETQYF
TRBV7-7,16,few,TRBJ2-2,.,TGTGCCAGCAGCTCGTCTAACAGGGGAGGCACCGGGGAGCTGTTTTTT,CASSSSNRGGTGELFF
TRBV6-2/TRBV6-3,14,.,TRBJ2-5,TRBD1,TGTGCCACCGATTCAGGGACAGGGGTTGAGACCCAGTACTTC,CATDSGTGVETQYF
TRBV27,15,few,TRBJ2-1,TRBD1,TGTGCCAGCAGCTGGGCAGGGGGCTATGGGAATGAGCAGTTCTTC,CASSWAGGYGNEQFF
TRBV28,14,once,TRBJ2-7,TRBD2,TGTGCCAGCGAGCCCCGGACTAGCTTTTACGAGCAGTACTTC,CASEPRTSFYEQYF
TRBV27,14,few,TRBJ2-7,.,TGTGCCAGCAGTCCTATGGGGGGAGCCTACGAGCAGTACTTC,CASSPMGGAYEQYF
TRBV10-3,16,.,TRBJ2-7,TRBD2,TGTGCCATCAACGGACTAGCGGGAGGTAACACCTACGAGCAGTACTTC,CAINGLAGGNTYEQYF
TRBV30,14,once,TRBJ2-1,.,TGTGCCCAAACACCGGAGGGGGCCTACAATGAGCAGTTCTTC,CAQTPEGAYNEQFF
TRBV4-1,14,few,TRBJ1-1,TRBD1,TGCGCCAGCAGCCAGGAAATTACAGGGGTCGTAGCTTTCTTT,CASSQEITGVVAFF
TRBV9,11,few,TRBJ1-1,.,TGTGCCAGCAGCGTAGTGACTGAAGCTTTCTTT,CASSVVTEAFF
TRBV21-1,20,.,TRBJ2-5,.,TGTGCCAGCAGCAAATGTGAGGGTTGTCCACTAAAAGGGGAACAAGAGACCCAGTACTTC,CASSKCEGCPLKGEQETQYF
TRBV7-9,14,.,TRBJ2-7,TRBD1,TGTGCCAGCAGCCGTCCCGGGACAGGGGACGAGCAGTACTTC,CASSRPGTGDEQYF
TRBV7-2,13,.,TRBJ1-2,TRBD1,TGTGCCAGCAGAGCGGGACAGGGGTATGGCTACACCTTC,CASRAGQGYGYTF
TRBV7-2,15,.,TRBJ1-6,.,TGTGCCAGCAGCAGCGGTATGCAAGATGGTTCACCCCTCCACTTT,CASSSGMQDGSPLHF
TRBV14,16,few,TRBJ2-1,TRBD1,TGTGCCAGCAGCCAAGGGCCACTCGGACAGGAGAATGAGCAGTTCTTC,CASSQGPLGQENEQFF
TRBV5-1,14,few,TRBJ1-2,.,TGCGCCAGCCGGGCGGATGGGGCGGTGCATGGCTACACCTTC,CASRADGAVHGYTF
TRBV20-1,19,.,TRBJ2-1,TRBD2,TGCAGTGCTAGAGGGGGCCTCGGACGAGCGGGAGGGGGTGGCTCTGAGCAGTTCTTC,CSARGGLGRAGGGGSEQFF
TRBV20-1,12,once,TRBJ2-5,.,TGCAGTGCCAAGGACGGGGCGGAGACCCAGTACTTC,CSAKDGAETQYF
TRBV29-1,15,.,TRBJ2-7,.,TGCAGCGTTGAAACCCGGACAGTAAGCTCCTACGAGCAGTACTTC,CSVETRTVSSYEQYF
TRBV4-2,15,.,TRBJ1-1,.,TGTGCCAGCAGCCAAGAGGTTCGTGGGAACACTGAAGCTTTCTTT,CASSQEVRGNTEAFF
TRBV6-6,12,.,TRBJ2-4,.,TGTGCCAGCATCCCCGAAGGAAACATTCAGTACTTC,CASIPEGNIQYF
TRBV20-1,15,once,TRBJ2-3,TRBD2,TGCAGTGCCACCCGGACTAGCCTTAGGGCAGATACGCAGTATTTT,CSATRTSLRADTQYF
TRBV9,13,.,TRBJ2-5,.,TGTGCCAGCACTCGGGAACCCCGCGAGACCCAGTACTTC,CASTREPRETQYF
TRBV2,14,few,TRBJ1-5,.,TGTGCCAGCAGTCTAGGACGGAAAAATCAGCCCCAGCATTTT,CASSLGRKNQPQHF
TRBV5-1,16,.,TRBJ2-2,TRBD2,TGCGCCAGCAGCGGAACTAGCGGGGGCCCGACCGGGGAGCTGTTTTTT,CASSGTSGGPTGELFF
TRBV13,14,.,TRBJ2-1,.,TGTGCCGGCAGCTTAGCCCCTCCAGCAAATGAGCAGTTCTTC,CAGSLAPPANEQFF
TRBV5-1,15,.,TRBJ1-4,.,TGCGCCAGCAGCACATCCCAACCGGCTAATGAAAAACTGTTTTTT,CASSTSQPANEKLFF